The rows below give T cell receptor beta chains drawn from one sample of a study of vaccination and CD4 T cells after COVID-19. No antigens are known for them. TCRdb called the PCR reads again in MiXCR, with one record for every CDR3 protein. This table holds approximately 14,000 distinct CDR3 sequences, roughly a fifth found once. The material was CD4+ T cells from blood, cultured in vitro, obtained before SARS-CoV-2 vaccination. These TCRs come from a human donor who received a COVID-19 vaccine. Both conserved end residues are trimmed from each CDR3.

v_call cdr3_aa
TRBV15 ATSSDDAGVNSPLH
TRBV7-2 ASSLLAPETQY
TRBV11-3 ASGTASGNTIY
TRBV7-9 ASSLDSNQPQH
TRBV6-5 ASSYRGGRNQPQH
TRBV6-5 ASSYSLTRWGRETQY
TRBV24-1 ATSDAQGAYGGYT
TRBV25-1 ASSPGGYGYT
TRBV6-1 ASSTGTATYSNQPQH
TRBV6-1 ASSRRQRETEGADVLT
TRBV20-1 SASQGGGGTGELF
TRBV9 ASSDGTSGGAETQY
TRBV5-4 ASSTDGETQY
TRBV20-1 SAIRSEGVNQPQH
TRBV20-1 SARTGSNQPQH
TRBV5-5 ASSSTTQGPEQY
TRBV30 AWSVAPLGQLNTEAF
TRBV27 ASSLSQPETQY
TRBV20-1 SASSRVPLYNERF
TRBV5-1 ASSLEGTGAYYEQY
TRBV7-8 ASSPSGLGETQY
TRBV6-7 ASSYAGGSQEKLF
TRBV2 ASTERTVNQPQH
TRBV5-1 ASSDSLGGSEQF
TRBV7-8 ASSFGLGGRSLAKNIQY
TRBV19 ASSIDRLNTEAF
TRBV12-5 ASGPQGLESEKLF
TRBV20-1 SASGGSRAF
TRBV10-3 AIRPGTGRNQPQH
TRBV29-1 SAAAQMSYEQY
TRBV6-1 ASSHFVTGSGPQH
TRBV5-1 ASSFSPGTGGETQY
TRBV7-9 ASRRMAAYEQY
TRBV19 ASSITTGTNKQF
TRBV7-6 ASSLVGSRFDTEAF
TRBV10-3 AISPRDTQY
TRBV6-1 ASSEALSDRYDPSRTDTQY
TRBV7-2 ASSPRTGGFYEQF
TRBV7-9 ASSTAFSEQY
TRBV28 ASSRTRGNTIY
TRBV3-1 ASSPTRTVYEQY
TRBV4-2 ASSQGASGGALRYNEQF
TRBV20-1 SVRVGTGGTDTQY
TRBV7-3 ASSLTPTDAQY
TRBV7-8 ASSREGSSYNSPLH
TRBV19 ASSIREGAREQF
TRBV6-1 ASRAPAFNTEAF
TRBV19 ASSMVAGRETQY